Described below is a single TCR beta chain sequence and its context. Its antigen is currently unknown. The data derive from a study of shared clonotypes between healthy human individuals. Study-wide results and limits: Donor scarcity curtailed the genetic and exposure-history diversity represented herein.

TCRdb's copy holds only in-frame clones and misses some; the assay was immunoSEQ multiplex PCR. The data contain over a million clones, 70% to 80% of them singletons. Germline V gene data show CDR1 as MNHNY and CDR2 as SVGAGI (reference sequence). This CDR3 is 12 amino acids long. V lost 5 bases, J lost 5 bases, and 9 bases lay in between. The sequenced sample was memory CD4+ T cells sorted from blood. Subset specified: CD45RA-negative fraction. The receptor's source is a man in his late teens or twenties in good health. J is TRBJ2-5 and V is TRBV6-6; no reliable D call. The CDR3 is CASSPSPETQYF. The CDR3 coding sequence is TGTGCCAGCAGTCCCAGCCCGGAGACCCAGTACTTC.